One and the same sample provided the 18 T cell receptor beta chains below, sequenced in a study of CD8 T cells in ankylosing spondylitis. Overall study results and limits: Apparently characteristic of ankylosing spondylitis blood was a TCR beta motif (under ten highly homologous variants).

TCRdb re-analysed the 5' RACE reads in MiXCR, keeping a single row per CDR3 protein. The sample holds fewer than 550,000 distinct CDR3 sequences, under 5.5% seen once. The antigens of these receptors remain unknown. The specimen sequenced was blood, either unsorted or a sorted T cell fraction (not recorded which). The receptors here all came from a male donor with ankylosing spondylitis.

This clonotype was observed many times. The CDR3 region has the DNA TGTGCCAGCAGTGGACTAGCGGGGGGGGACAATGAGCAGTTCTTC. It codes for CASSGLAGGDNEQFF. The chain employs TRBV6-1 and TRBJ2-1; 14 nucleotides match TRBD2. CDR3 length: 15 amino acids. Germline CDR1 MNHNS, CDR2 SASEGT. The V gene end was trimmed by 4 bases and the J gene end by 5 bases; junction bases not matched to a gene: 1.

This clonotype has ten or more counts. The J gene is TRBJ2-3, the V gene TRBV20-1; the match to TRBD1 covers 8 bases. Trimming removed 3 bases from V and 8 bases from J; junction bases left unmatched: 7. CDR3 length: 13 amino acids. Germline V CDR1 and CDR2: DFQATT, SNEGSKA (reference sequence). As DNA, the CDR3 is TGCAGTGCTAGCCAGGGGGCGCTGGGTACGCAGTATTTT. It is translated as CSASQGALGTQYF.

This chain links TRBV29-1 with TRBJ1-4; TRBD1 matches 10 bases. The CDR3 totals 15 residues. Germline CDR1 SQVTM, CDR2 ANQGSEA. V shed 6 bases and J 3 bases; nucleotides not matched to a gene: 7. CDR3 nucleotides: TGCAGCGTCAAGGACAGGGGGACTTCTAATGAAAAACTGTTTTTT. Translated: CSVKDRGTSNEKLFF.

This clonotype was observed many times. V is TRBV20-1 and J is TRBJ1-2, with D possibly TRBD1 on 5 matching bases. V was shortened by 0 bases and J by 0 bases, with 11 bases between the two germline ends. The CDR3 runs to 15 residues. Germline lookup yields CDR1 DFQATT and CDR2 SNEGSKA (reference sequence). The CDR3 here is CSARDPETANYGYTF. The CDR3 bases are TGCAGTGCTAGAGACCCTGAGACAGCTAACTATGGCTACACCTTC.

There are many counts of this clonotype. This chain links TRBV20-1 with TRBJ2-1; D is unclear. V was clipped by 4 bases and J by 3 bases, with 10 bases between them. The CDR3 spans 13 residues. CDR1 and CDR2 from the germline V gene are DFQATT and SNEGSKA (reference sequence). The CDR3 DNA is TGCAGTGCTACCCGTGGGCTCTACAATGAGCAGTTCTTC. It specifies CSATRGLYNEQFF.

The table lists this clonotype with many counts. V gene TRBV5-1 combines with J gene TRBJ1-1; 10 bases match TRBD1. This CDR3 is built from 17 residues. CDR1 SGHRS and CDR2 YFSETQ come from the germline V gene. Trimming at V came to 4 bases and at J to 4 bases, leaving 13 bases not matched to a gene. The CDR3 loop is CASSAPGTGDEGTEAFF. The CDR3 DNA sequence: TGCGCCAGCAGCGCGCCCGGGACAGGGGACGAAGGCACTGAAGCTTTCTTT.

This clonotype came up many times. CDR3 residues: CSARYMGQETQYF. CDR3 nucleotide sequence: TGCAGTGCTAGATATATGGGACAAGAGACCCAGTACTTC. V and J are TRBV20-1 and TRBJ2-5, with D unclear. The CDR3 covers 13 residues. From germline, CDR1 is DFQATT and CDR2 SNEGSKA (reference sequence). Trimming took 2 bases from V and 2 from J, leaving 9 bases between them.

This clonotype was detected many times. The chain is built from TRBV29-1 and TRBJ2-7, with D perhaps matching TRBD2 (5 bases). Trimming stripped 4 bases from V and 5 bases from J, with 15 bases between. CDR1 is SQVTM and CDR2 is ANQGSEA in the germline V gene. The CDR3 spans 13 residues. As DNA, the CDR3 is TGCAGCGTTGCGGGCCAGACGGGGAACGAGCAGTACTTC. Protein product: CSVAGQTGNEQYF.

This clonotype showed up just a few times. This rearrangement joins TRBV6-5 to TRBJ2-6, with D uncertain. Germline V gene data show CDR1 as MNHEY and CDR2 as SVGAGI. The V end was cut by 4 bases, the J end by 2 bases, with 6 bases between. The CDR3 totals 14 residues. CDR3 coding DNA: TGTGCCAGCAGTTCTGAAACTGGGGCCAACGTCCTGACTTTC. Translation: CASSSETGANVLTF.

This clonotype was recorded many times. The chain uses TRBV4-1 and TRBJ2-1; D is undetermined. This CDR3 contains 13 residues. With 3 bases removed from V and 8 bases from J, the gap between germline ends came to 11 bases. The germline V gene encodes CDR1 MGHRA and CDR2 YSYEKL. DNA for the CDR3: TGCGCCAGCAGCCAGAGAATGACGGATGAGCAGTTCTTC. The encoded protein is CASSQRMTDEQFF.

In this sample, this clonotype turned up many times. The rearrangement joins TRBV4-2 to TRBJ2-5; D remains ambiguous. The CDR3 extends over 14 amino acids. Germline V gene lookup returns CDR1 LGHNA and CDR2 YNFKEQ. V was trimmed by 0 bases and J by 5 bases, leaving 10 bases between them. The CDR3 loop reads CASSQDPGLETQYF. The CDR3 bases are TGTGCCAGCAGCCAAGATCCGGGCCTGGAGACCCAGTACTTC.

This clonotype was counted many times. The rearrangement uses TRBV5-1 and TRBJ1-4; 8 positions agree with TRBD1. V lost 1 base and J lost 8; bases outside the gene matches: 13. CDR1 and CDR2 from the germline V gene are SGHRS and YFSETQ. The CDR3 has 17 residues. The CDR3 protein is CASSLNGRTGLFEKLFF. In nucleotides, the CDR3 is TGCGCCAGCAGCTTGAACGGCAGGACAGGGTTGTTCGAAAAACTGTTTTTT.

This clonotype was detected ten times or more. This chain connects TRBV29-1 to TRBJ2-7; TRBD2 aligns across 7 bases. V lost 6 bases and J lost 2; bases outside the gene matches: 10. This CDR3 is 14 amino acids long. CDR1 and CDR2 (germline): SQVTM, ANQGSEA. As DNA, the CDR3 is TGCAGCGTGGGGGAGGGGATGAGGACCTACGAGCAGTACTTC. Protein sequence: CSVGEGMRTYEQYF.

CDR3 coding DNA: TGTGCCAGCAGGAGAGACAGGGCGCAGGATGAAAAACTGTTTTTT. Its translation is CASRRDRAQDEKLFF. The V gene is TRBV6-1, the J gene TRBJ1-4; 7 nucleotides align to TRBD1. Germline loops: CDR1 MNHNS, CDR2 SASEGT. J was trimmed by 6 bases and V by 6 bases; bases with no gene match: 10. The CDR3 totals 15 residues.

This clonotype was picked up many times. The CDR3 sequence: CASSQAGDRASEQFF. As DNA, the CDR3 is TGTGCCAGCAGCCAAGCGGGGGACAGAGCGAGTGAGCAGTTCTTC. The chain recombines TRBV7-8 with TRBJ2-1, with D possibly matching TRBD2 (8 bases). CDR3 length: 15 residues. The germline V and J ends were trimmed by 5 bases and 9 bases, with 20 bases remaining between them. CDR1 is SGHVS, CDR2 FQNEAQ, per germline.

This clonotype was found many times. This sequence joins TRBV4-1 and TRBJ1-2; the D gene is possibly TRBD1 (5 bases). Germline-derived CDR1 and CDR2 are MGHRA and YSYEKL. The V end lost 2 bases, the J end lost 4 bases, and 8 bases lay between the germline ends. The CDR3 is 13 residues long. The CDR3 loop is CASSQLDSYGYTF. In nucleotides, the CDR3 is TGCGCCAGCAGCCAACTTGACAGCTATGGCTACACCTTC.

This clonotype was counted many times. The V gene is TRBV5-6, the J gene TRBJ1-6; D call uncertain. The CDR3 sequence is 14 residues long. Germline V lookup: CDR1 SGHDT, CDR2 YYEEEE. With 3 bases removed from V and 7 bases from J, the gap between germline ends came to 11 bases. The CDR3 spells CASSSRALNSPLHF. The CDR3 DNA sequence: TGTGCCAGCAGCTCCCGGGCCCTCAATTCACCCCTCCACTTT.

This clonotype has ten or more counts. The chain is built from TRBV6-5 and TRBJ1-2; D not certain. Trimming left V 5 bases short and J 4 bases short, with 8 bases between. This CDR3 comprises 12 residues. Per the germline V gene, CDR1 is MNHEY and CDR2 is SVGAGI. The CDR3 DNA sequence: TGTGCCAGCAGTCCATCAGGCTATGGCTACACCTTC. This sequence encodes CASSPSGYGYTF.